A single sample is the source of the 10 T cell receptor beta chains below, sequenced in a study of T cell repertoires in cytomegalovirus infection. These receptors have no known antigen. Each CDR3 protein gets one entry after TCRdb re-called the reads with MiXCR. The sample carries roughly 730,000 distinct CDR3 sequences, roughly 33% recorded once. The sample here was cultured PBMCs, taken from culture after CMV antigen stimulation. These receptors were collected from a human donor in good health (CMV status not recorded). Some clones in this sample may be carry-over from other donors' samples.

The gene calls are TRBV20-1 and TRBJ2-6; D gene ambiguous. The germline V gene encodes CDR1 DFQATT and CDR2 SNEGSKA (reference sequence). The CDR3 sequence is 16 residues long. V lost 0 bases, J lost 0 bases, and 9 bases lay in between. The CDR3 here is CSARDGRSSGANVLTF. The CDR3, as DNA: TGCAGTGCTAGAGATGGCAGGAGCTCTGGGGCCAACGTCCTGACTTTC.

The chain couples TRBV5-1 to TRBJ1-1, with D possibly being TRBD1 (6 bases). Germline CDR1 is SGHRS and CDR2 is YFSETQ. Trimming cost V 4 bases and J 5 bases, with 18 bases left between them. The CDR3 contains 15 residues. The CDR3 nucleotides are TGCGCCAGCAGCCCAGAACCGGGACACAAAACTGAAGCTTTCTTT. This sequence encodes CASSPEPGHKTEAFF.

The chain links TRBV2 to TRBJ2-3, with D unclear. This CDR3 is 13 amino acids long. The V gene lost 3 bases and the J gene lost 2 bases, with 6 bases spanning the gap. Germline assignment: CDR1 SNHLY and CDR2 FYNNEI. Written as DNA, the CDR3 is TGTGCCAGCAGTGATTTTCCCACAGATACGCAGTATTTT. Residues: CASSDFPTDTQYF.

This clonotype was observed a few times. CDR3 protein: CASTPGTANTEAFF. CDR3 DNA sequence: TGTGCCAGCACTCCCGGGACAGCGAACACTGAAGCTTTCTTT. V is TRBV7-2 and J is TRBJ1-1; 7 nucleotides match TRBD1. The germline V gene encodes CDR1 SGHTA and CDR2 FQGNSA. Unmatched junction bases numbered 6, after V lost 7 bases and J lost 1 base. This CDR3 comprises 14 residues.

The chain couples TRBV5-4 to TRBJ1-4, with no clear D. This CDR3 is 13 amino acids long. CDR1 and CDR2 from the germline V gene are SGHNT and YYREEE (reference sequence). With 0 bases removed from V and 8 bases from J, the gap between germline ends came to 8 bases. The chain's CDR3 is CASSLGGEEKLFF. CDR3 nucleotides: TGTGCCAGCAGCTTGGGAGGCGAGGAAAAACTGTTTTTT.

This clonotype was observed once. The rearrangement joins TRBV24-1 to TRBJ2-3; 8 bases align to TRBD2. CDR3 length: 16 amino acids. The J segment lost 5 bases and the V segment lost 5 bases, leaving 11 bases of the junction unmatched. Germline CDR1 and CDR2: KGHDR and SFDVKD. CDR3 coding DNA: TGTGCCACCAGTGCCCCCCGCGGGGGGCGGGGAGATACGCAGTATTTT. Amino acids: CATSAPRGGRGDTQYF.

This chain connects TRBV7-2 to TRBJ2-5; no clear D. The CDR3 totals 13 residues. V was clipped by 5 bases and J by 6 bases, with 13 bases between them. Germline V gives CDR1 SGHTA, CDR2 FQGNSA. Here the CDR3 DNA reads TGTGCCAGCAGCCCCCCCGGCCCGCAGACCCAGTACTTC. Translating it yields CASSPPGPQTQYF.

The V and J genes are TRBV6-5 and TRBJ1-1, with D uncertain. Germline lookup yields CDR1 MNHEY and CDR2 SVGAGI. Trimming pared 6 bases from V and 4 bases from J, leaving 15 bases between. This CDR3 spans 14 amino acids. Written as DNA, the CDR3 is TGTGCCAGCAGACTGAGAAGTGTTGGCACTGAAGCTTTCTTT. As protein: CASRLRSVGTEAFF.

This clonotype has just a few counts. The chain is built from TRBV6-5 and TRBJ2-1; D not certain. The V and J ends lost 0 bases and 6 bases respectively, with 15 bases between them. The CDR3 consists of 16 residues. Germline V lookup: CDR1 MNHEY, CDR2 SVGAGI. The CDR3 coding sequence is TGTGCCAGCAGTTACTCGAACCCTTGGGTTGTCAATGAGCAGTTCTTC. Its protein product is CASSYSNPWVVNEQFF.

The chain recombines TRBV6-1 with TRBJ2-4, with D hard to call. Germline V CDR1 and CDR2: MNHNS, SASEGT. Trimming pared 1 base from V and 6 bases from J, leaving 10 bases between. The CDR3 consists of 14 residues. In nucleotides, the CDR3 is TGTGCCAGCAGTGAAGAGGGCAGGCGAAACATTCAGTACTTC. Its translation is CASSEEGRRNIQYF.